This T cell receptor (beta chain) was recovered during a study of cytomegalovirus exposure and HLA in healthy donors. Researchers ran the PCR with 60 Vbeta and 13 Jbeta primers. Profiling relied on immunoSEQ multiplex PCR, and the TCRdb table lists in-frame clones only, not all of them. The repertoire holds about 83,000 clones, with about 77% as singletons. Germline CDR1 SGHRS, CDR2 YFSETQ. V trimming: 0 bases; J trimming: 0 bases; junction bases outside the gene matches: 2. The CDR3 covers 15 residues. The sequencing sample was made of PBMCs. This receptor was taken from a man in his 60s in good health and CMV-seronegative. The V call is TRBV5-1, the J call TRBJ1-2, with TRBD1 identical over 7 bases. The CDR3, as DNA: TGCGCCAGCAGCTTGGTACAGGGGACTAACTATGGCTACACCTTC. It specifies CASSLVQGTNYGYTF.